Sequencing of this T cell receptor beta chain was carried out in a study of T cell responses to AZD1222 COVID-19 vaccine. Overall study findings and caveats: At 160-218 and 743-854, vaccine-associated CD4 TCRs were dominant, and they spanned spike. Possibly, clonal diversity was underestimated; donors were largely white British and included more females. At study baseline, merely a handful of AZD1222 recipients were seropositive.

This clone was seen only a few times. The antigen is undetermined. Assay used: immunoSEQ multiplex PCR; TCRdb lists only in-frame clones, some missing. The sample has about 110,000 clones, approximately 85% seen once; the top ten hold 9.5% to 15%. The CDR3 loop spans 16 amino acids. Looked up from germline, CDR1 is MNHEY and CDR2 is SMNVEV (reference sequence). Trimming took off 0 bases at V and 4 bases at J, with 13 bases between the two ends. The material sequenced was peripheral blood, taken on day 0 of MenACWY control vaccination. This clonotype was sampled from an adult in good health. The rearrangement uses TRBV27 and TRBJ1-3, with a weak D call TRBD1 (6 bases). The CDR3 DNA reads TGTGCCAGCAGTTTATCGGGCAGGGGAGGGGGAAACACCATATATTTT. Its translation: CASSLSGRGGGNTIYF.